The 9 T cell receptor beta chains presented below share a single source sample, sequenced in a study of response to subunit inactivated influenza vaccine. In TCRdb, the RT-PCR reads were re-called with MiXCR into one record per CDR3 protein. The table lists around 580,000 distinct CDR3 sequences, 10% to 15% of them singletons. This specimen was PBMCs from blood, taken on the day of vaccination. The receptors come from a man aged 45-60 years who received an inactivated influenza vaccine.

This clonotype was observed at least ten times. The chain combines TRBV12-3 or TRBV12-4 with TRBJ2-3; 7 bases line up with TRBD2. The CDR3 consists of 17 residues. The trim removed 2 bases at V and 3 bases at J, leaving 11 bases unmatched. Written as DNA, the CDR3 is TGTGCCAGCAGTTTACGGCGGCTCGTCGGGGGGACAGATACGCAGTATTTT. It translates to CASSLRRLVGGTDTQYF.

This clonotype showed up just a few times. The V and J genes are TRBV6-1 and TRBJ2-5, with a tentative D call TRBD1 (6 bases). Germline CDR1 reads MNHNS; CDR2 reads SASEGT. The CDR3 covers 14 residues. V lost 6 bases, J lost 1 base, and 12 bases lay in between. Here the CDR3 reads CASRQGRPQETQYF. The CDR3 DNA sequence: TGTGCCAGCAGACAGGGACGGCCCCAAGAGACCCAGTACTTC.

For the CDR3, the DNA is TGTGCCAGCAGCGTAGGTGGCGGGCTCAGGGATGAGCAGTTCTTC. It yields the protein CASSVGGGLRDEQFF. The V and J genes are TRBV9 and TRBJ2-1; tentatively, D is TRBD1 or TRBD2 (5 bases each). CDR1 is SGDLS, CDR2 YYNGEE, per germline. CDR3 length: 15 amino acids. V lost 0 bases and J 8 bases, leaving 15 bases between the germline ends. Full variable domain (missing parts from reference TRBV9 and TRBJ2-1): DSGVTQTPKHLITATGQRVTLRCSPRSGDLSVYWYQQSLDQGLQFLIQYYNGEERAKGNILERFSAQQFPDLHSELNLSSLELGDSALYFCASSVGGGLRDEQFFGPGTRLTVL.

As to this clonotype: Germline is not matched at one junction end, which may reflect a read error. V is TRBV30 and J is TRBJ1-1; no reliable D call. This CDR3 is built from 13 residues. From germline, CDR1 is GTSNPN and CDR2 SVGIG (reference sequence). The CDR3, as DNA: TGTGCCGGGAGGCCCGGACTGAACACTGAAGCTTTCTTT. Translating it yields CAGRPGLNTEAFF.

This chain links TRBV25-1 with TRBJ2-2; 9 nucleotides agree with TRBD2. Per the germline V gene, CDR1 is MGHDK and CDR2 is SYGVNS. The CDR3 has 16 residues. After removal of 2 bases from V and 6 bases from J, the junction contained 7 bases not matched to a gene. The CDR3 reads CASSEGAGGPPGELFF. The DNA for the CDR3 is TGTGCCAGCAGTGAAGGGGCGGGAGGGCCTCCCGGGGAGCTGTTTTTT.

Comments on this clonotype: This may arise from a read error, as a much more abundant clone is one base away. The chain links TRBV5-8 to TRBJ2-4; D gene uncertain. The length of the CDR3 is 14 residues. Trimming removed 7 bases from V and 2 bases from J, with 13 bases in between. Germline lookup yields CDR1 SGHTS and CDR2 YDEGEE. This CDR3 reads CASGRSITKNIQYF. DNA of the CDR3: TGTGCCAGCGGTCGTTCAATAACCAAAAACATTCAGTACTTC.

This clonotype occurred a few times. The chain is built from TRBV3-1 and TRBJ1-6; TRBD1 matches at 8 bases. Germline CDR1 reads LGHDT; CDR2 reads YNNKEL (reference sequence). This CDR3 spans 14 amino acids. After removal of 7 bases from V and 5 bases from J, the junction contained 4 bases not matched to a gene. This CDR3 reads CASTGGANNSPLHF. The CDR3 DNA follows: TGTGCCAGCACAGGGGGCGCGAATAATTCACCCCTCCACTTT.

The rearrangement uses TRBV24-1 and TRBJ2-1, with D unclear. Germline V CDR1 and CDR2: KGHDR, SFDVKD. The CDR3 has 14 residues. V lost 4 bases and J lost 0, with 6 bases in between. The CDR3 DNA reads TGTGCCACCAGTGAGGGCCCCTCCTACAATGAGCAGTTCTTC. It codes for CATSEGPSYNEQFF.

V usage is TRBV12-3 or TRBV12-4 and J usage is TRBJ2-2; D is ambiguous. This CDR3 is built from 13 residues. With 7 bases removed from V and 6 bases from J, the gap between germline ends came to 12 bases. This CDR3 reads CASKPGVPGELFF. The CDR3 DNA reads TGTGCCAGCAAGCCCGGAGTCCCCGGGGAGCTGTTTTTT.